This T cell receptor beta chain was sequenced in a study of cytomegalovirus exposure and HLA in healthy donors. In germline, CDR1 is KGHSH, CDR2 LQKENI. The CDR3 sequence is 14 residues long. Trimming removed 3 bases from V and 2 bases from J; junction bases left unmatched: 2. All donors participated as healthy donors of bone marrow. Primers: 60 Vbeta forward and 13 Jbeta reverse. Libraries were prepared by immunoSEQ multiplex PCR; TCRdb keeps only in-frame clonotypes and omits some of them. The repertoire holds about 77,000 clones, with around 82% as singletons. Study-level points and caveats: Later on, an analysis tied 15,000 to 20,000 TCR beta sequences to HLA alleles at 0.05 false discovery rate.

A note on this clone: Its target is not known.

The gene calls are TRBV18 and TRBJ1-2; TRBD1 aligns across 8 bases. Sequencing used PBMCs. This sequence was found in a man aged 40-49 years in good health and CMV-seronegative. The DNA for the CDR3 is TGTGCCAGCTCACCGGGACAGGAGAACTATGGCTACACCTTC. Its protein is CASSPGQENYGYTF.